Each of the 23 T cell receptor beta chains below was sequenced from the same sample in a study of post-analysis software for immune sequencing data. Study-level findings and limits: The study found TRBV5-6, TRBV5-1 and TRBV20-1 among five TRBV segments more frequent in patients than controls.

TCR beta cDNA libraries had unique molecular identifiers. TCRdb re-called the PCR reads through MiXCR, storing one row per CDR3 protein. The sample carries some 800,000 distinct CDR3 sequences, 35% to 55% recorded once. These receptors have no identified antigens. The sample taken for sequencing was blood. These receptors came from a girl aged 10 to 17 with multiple sclerosis.

This clonotype showed up just once. The V call is TRBV20-1, the J call TRBJ1-5; no clear D gene. Between the trimmed V and J ends, which lost 6 bases and 4 bases, there was a span of 13 bases. The CDR3 totals 13 residues. Looked up from germline, CDR1 is DFQATT and CDR2 is SNEGSKA (reference sequence). The CDR3 region has the DNA TGCAGTGCCCCGATTCCTGGGAATCAGCCCCAGCATTTT. Protein sequence: CSAPIPGNQPQHF.

The chain has TRBV20-1 and TRBJ2-7, with 8 bases that match TRBD1. The end of the DNA aligns better with TRBJ2-5, so the J call may be wrong. The CDR3 totals 11 residues. Germline assignment: CDR1 DFQATT and CDR2 SNEGSKA (reference sequence). The chain's CDR3 is CSTGQGGTQYF. The CDR3 DNA sequence: TGCAGTACTGGACAGGGAGGGACCCAGTACTTC.

In this sample, this clonotype turned up many times. The chain has TRBV6-2 or TRBV6-3 and TRBJ2-3; D is possibly TRBD2 (6 bases). Germline CDR1 and CDR2: MNHEY and SVGEGT. With 2 bases removed from V and 4 bases from J, the gap between germline ends came to 19 bases. This CDR3 has 17 residues. The CDR3 region has the DNA TGTGCCAGCAGTTACGGGGCGATCGGGAGACGTTCAGATACGCAGTATTTT. Encoded protein: CASSYGAIGRRSDTQYF.

The J gene is TRBJ2-4, the V gene TRBV20-1; 7 bases are shared with TRBD2. Losses at the gene ends were 4 bases for V and 8 bases for J; bases not matched to a gene: 8. CDR3 size: 13 residues. The germline V gene encodes CDR1 DFQATT and CDR2 SNEGSKA (reference sequence). The CDR3 DNA follows: TGCAGTGCTATCCCGCCGGGGAGGGACATTCAGTACTTC. Translating it yields CSAIPPGRDIQYF.

This clonotype has more than one count but fewer than ten. Written as DNA, the CDR3 is TGTGCCAGCAGTTTTCCCGGGAGTACCTACGAGCAGTACTTC. Its translation: CASSFPGSTYEQYF. The chain uses TRBV27 and TRBJ2-7, with D possibly matching TRBD2 (6 bases). The V end was cut by 3 bases, the J end by 2 bases, with 11 bases between. CDR1 and CDR2 from the germline V gene are MNHEY and SMNVEV (reference sequence). This CDR3 is built from 14 residues.

V gene TRBV7-8 combines with J gene TRBJ2-1; 15 bases are a match to TRBD2. The J segment lost 8 bases and the V segment lost 5 bases, leaving 7 bases of the junction unmatched. Germline V gene data show CDR1 as SGHVS and CDR2 as FQNEAQ. There are 16 residues in the CDR3. CDR3 bases: TGTGCCAGCAGCCCTATCCGGACTAGCGGGAGGGATGAGCAGTTCTTC. This codes for CASSPIRTSGRDEQFF.

The chain uses TRBV5-1 and TRBJ1-5; no clear D gene. Trimming took off 0 bases at V and 7 bases at J, with 11 bases between the two ends. CDR3 length: 14 residues. In germline, CDR1 is SGHRS, CDR2 YFSETQ. In DNA form, the CDR3 reads TGCGCCAGCAGCTTGGAGGGCAGAGGGCAGCCCCAGCATTTT. Translated: CASSLEGRGQPQHF.

As to this clonotype: One end of the junction fails to match germline, which may point to a read error. The J gene is TRBJ1-1, the V gene TRBV29-1, with D maybe TRBD1 (5 bases). The CDR3 totals 13 residues. Germline V gene data show CDR1 as SQVTM and CDR2 as ANQGSEA. CDR3 in DNA: TGCAGCGTCCCGGACCCCTTGGGGGATGAGCAGTACTTT. It specifies CSVPDPLGDEQYF.

A note on this clonotype: The germline gene is not matched at one end of the junction; a read error may be the cause. The chain recombines TRBV6-5 with TRBJ2-1; 9 bases fit TRBD2. The CDR3 consists of 17 residues. Germline lookup yields CDR1 MNHEY and CDR2 SVGAGI. The CDR3 nucleotides read TGTGCCAGCAGTTACTCGAGCGGGAGGCCTCCAGGGGATGAGCGGTTCTTC. Translated, it gives CASSYSSGRPPGDERFF.

The chain employs TRBV7-3 and TRBJ2-7; 7 positions agree with TRBD1. CDR1 and CDR2 (germline): SGHTA, FQGTGA. Trimming at V came to 1 base and at J to 2 bases, leaving 5 bases not matched to a gene. This CDR3 region has 15 residues. CDR3 residues: CASSLKGASPYEQYF. In DNA form, the CDR3 reads TGTGCCAGCAGCTTAAAGGGGGCGTCTCCCTACGAGCAGTACTTC.

V usage is TRBV7-2 and J usage is TRBJ2-5; D gene ambiguous. The end of the DNA aligns better with TRBJ2-7, so the J call may be wrong. CDR1 SGHTA and CDR2 FQGNSA come from the germline V gene. This CDR3 is built from 14 residues. CDR3 DNA: TGTGCCAGCAGCTTACAGGCATTCTACTACGAGCAGTACTTC. It translates to CASSLQAFYYEQYF.

V gene TRBV6-6 combines with J gene TRBJ1-3; no firm D call. V gave up 2 bases and J gave up 7 bases, with 12 bases separating them. Germline V gene lookup returns CDR1 MNHNY and CDR2 SVGAGI (reference sequence). The CDR3 has 14 amino acids. The CDR3 sequence: CASSYETPGNTIYF. CDR3 in DNA: TGTGCCAGCAGTTACGAAACTCCCGGGAACACCATATATTTT.

This clonotype was found once. The V and J genes are TRBV6-4 and TRBJ1-1; a possible D gene is TRBD1 (5 bases). The germline V and J ends were trimmed by 7 bases and 3 bases, with 12 bases remaining between them. Germline loops: CDR1 MRHNA, CDR2 SNTAGT. This CDR3 contains 13 residues. CDR3 coding DNA: TGTGCCAGCAAATTGACAGAATACACTGAAGCTTTCTTT. It is translated as CASKLTEYTEAFF.

The V call is TRBV20-1, the J call TRBJ2-5, with TRBD1 identical over 8 bases. The CDR3 loop spans 13 amino acids. The V gene's germline CDR1 is DFQATT and CDR2 SNEGSKA (reference sequence). This chain's CDR3 is CSARTGFQETQYF. The CDR3 nucleotides are TGCAGCGCCCGGACAGGGTTCCAAGAGACCCAGTACTTC.

The chain uses TRBV6-4 and TRBJ2-1; 9 bases align to TRBD2. Germline loops: CDR1 MRHNA, CDR2 SNTAGT. This CDR3 has 15 amino acids. The ends lost 3 bases at V and 9 bases at J; junction bases unmatched: 9. DNA of the CDR3: TGTGCCAGCAGTGAGGGAGTAGCGGGAGCCGGTGAGCAGTTCTTC. This codes for CASSEGVAGAGEQFF.

As DNA, the CDR3 is TGTGCCAGCAGCGGACCCCAGGGCACCCTCTATGGCTACACCTTC. This encodes CASSGPQGTLYGYTF. The gene calls are TRBV5-5 and TRBJ1-2; D perhaps matches TRBD1 (5 bases). Trimming removed 4 bases at V and 4 bases at J, with 17 bases between. CDR3 size: 15 residues. Germline V lookup: CDR1 SGHKS, CDR2 YYEKEE (reference sequence).

This clonotype was seen more than once but under ten times. The V and J genes are TRBV4-2 and TRBJ2-7, with TRBD2 identical over 8 bases. The V gene's germline CDR1 is LGHNA and CDR2 YNFKEQ. CDR3 length: 18 amino acids. The V segment lost 0 bases and the J segment 0 bases; nucleotides outside the gene matches: 10. Here the CDR3 DNA reads TGTGCCAGCAGCCAAGATCTAAGACTAGCGCAGAGCTCCTACGAGCAGTACTTC. Protein product: CASSQDLRLAQSSYEQYF.

This clonotype has ten or more counts. V is TRBV7-9 and J is TRBJ2-1; D is perhaps TRBD1 (7 bases). V was pared by 4 bases and J by 9 bases, with 22 bases between. CDR3 length: 16 amino acids. Germline loops: CDR1 SEHNR, CDR2 FQNEAQ (reference sequence). The CDR3 DNA is TGTGCCAGCAGCTCCTACAGGGGTGCCCTGGAGGGTGAGCAGTTCTTC. Residues: CASSSYRGALEGEQFF.

This chain connects TRBV6-2 or TRBV6-3 to TRBJ2-7; D is unclear. The end of the DNA aligns better with TRBJ2-1, so the J call may be wrong. This CDR3 has 13 residues. CDR1 and CDR2 from the germline V gene are MNHEY and SVGEGT. The CDR3 region is CASRPTGSHEQFF. As DNA, the CDR3 is TGTGCCAGCAGACCTACGGGCTCCCATGAGCAGTTCTTC.

The chain is built from TRBV12-3 or TRBV12-4 and TRBJ2-5; a weak D match, TRBD1 (5 bases). The CDR3 extends over 14 amino acids. The V end lost 3 bases, the J end lost 2 bases, and 10 bases lay between the germline ends. The CDR3 sequence: CASSLGHLQETQYF. The CDR3 coding sequence is TGTGCCAGCAGTTTGGGGCACCTACAAGAGACCCAGTACTTC.

The V and J genes are TRBV5-5 and TRBJ2-1; D ambiguous. Trimming shortened V by 6 bases and J by 6 bases, and 10 bases separated the two germline ends. The CDR3 is made up of 12 amino acids. CDR1 SGHKS and CDR2 YYEKEE come from the germline V gene (reference sequence). CDR3 loop: CASTGPLNEQFF. CDR3 nucleotide sequence: TGTGCCAGCACTGGGCCTCTCAATGAGCAGTTCTTC.

J is TRBJ2-5 and V is TRBV20-1, with TRBD2 as a possible D gene (5 bases). Trimming removed 5 bases at V and 5 bases at J, with 15 bases between. The CDR3 covers 13 residues. Germline CDR1 is DFQATT and CDR2 is SNEGSKA (reference sequence). The CDR3 bases are TGCAGTGCTTTACTAGTCCGAGATGAGACCCAGTACTTC. Translated, it gives CSALLVRDETQYF.

Worth noting for this clonotype: Sequence at one end of the junction differs from germline and may be a read error. The chain couples TRBV9 to TRBJ2-3; perhaps TRBD2 as D (5 bases). The CDR3 covers 15 residues. The germline V gene encodes CDR1 SGDLS and CDR2 YYNGEE. The chain's CDR3 is CASSLLDSGTDTPYF. CDR3 coding DNA: TGTGCCAGCAGCCTGCTGGACTCGGGCACAGATACGCCGTATTTT.